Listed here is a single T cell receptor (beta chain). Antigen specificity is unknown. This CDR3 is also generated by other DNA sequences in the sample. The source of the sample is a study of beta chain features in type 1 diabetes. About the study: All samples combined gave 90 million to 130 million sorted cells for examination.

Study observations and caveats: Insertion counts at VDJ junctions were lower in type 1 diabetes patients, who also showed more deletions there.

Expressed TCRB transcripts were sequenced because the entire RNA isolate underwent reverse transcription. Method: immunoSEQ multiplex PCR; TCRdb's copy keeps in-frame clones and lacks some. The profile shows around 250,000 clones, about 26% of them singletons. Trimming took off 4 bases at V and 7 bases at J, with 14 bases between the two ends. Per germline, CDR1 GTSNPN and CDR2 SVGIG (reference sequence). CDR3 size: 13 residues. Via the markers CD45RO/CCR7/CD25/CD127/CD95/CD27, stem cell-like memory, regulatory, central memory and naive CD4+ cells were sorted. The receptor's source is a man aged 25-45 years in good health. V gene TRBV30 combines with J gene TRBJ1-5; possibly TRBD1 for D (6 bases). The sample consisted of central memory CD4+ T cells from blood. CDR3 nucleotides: TGTGCCTGGAATCAAGGGGGGGGGCAGCCCCAGCATTTT. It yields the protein CAWNQGGGQPQHF.